This T cell receptor beta chain was documented in a study of blood T cell repertoires in COVID-19. Study at large: From the United States, Italy and Spain came samples of acute and convalescent COVID-19. T cells, B-cell-depleted T cells, or PBMCs provided the cDNA or gDNA that served as material.

In the source study's methods: Researchers report that nucleated cell counts were estimated from reference gene primer amplification. The repertoire was sequenced with immunoSEQ multiplex PCR; TCRdb's copy has only in-frame clones and lacks some. The DNA gave D and trimming, while V, J and clone size come from that table. The sample records about 150,000 clones, roughly 82% being singletons. Germline-derived CDR1 and CDR2 are MDHEN and SYDVKM. The CDR3 length is 12 residues. Trimming removed 8 bases at V and 5 bases at J, with 12 bases between. The clonotype originates from a man between 65 and 80 years old with acute or convalescent COVID-19. The rearrangement links TRBV28 to TRBJ1-2; D uncertain. The material sequenced was peripheral blood. The chain's CDR3 is CASGRQLYGYTF. The DNA for the CDR3 is TGTGCCAGCGGGCGTCAGCTGTATGGCTACACCTTC.